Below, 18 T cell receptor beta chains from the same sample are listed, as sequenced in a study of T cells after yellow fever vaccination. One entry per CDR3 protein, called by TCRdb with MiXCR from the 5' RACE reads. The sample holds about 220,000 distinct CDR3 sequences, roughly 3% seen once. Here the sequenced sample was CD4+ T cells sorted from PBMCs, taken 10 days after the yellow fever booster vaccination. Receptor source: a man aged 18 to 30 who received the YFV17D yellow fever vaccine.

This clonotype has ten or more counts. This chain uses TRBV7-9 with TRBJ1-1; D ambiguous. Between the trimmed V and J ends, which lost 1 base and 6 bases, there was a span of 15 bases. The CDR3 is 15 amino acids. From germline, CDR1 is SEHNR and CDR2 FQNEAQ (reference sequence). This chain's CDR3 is CASSLEARSRSEAFF. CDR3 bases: TGTGCCAGCAGCTTAGAAGCCCGCTCGCGCTCTGAAGCTTTCTTT.

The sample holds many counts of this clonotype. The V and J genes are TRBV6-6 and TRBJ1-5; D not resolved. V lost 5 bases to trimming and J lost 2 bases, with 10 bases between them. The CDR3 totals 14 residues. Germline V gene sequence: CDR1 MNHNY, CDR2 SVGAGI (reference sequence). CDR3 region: CASSPSDGNQPQHF. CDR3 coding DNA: TGTGCCAGCAGTCCCTCGGACGGCAATCAGCCCCAGCATTTT.

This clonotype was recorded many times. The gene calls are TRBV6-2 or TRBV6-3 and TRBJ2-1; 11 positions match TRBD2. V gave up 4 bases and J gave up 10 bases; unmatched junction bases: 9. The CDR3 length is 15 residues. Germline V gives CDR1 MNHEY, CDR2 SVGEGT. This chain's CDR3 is CASSSHSGGAREQFF. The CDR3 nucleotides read TGTGCCAGCAGTTCACATAGCGGGGGGGCGCGGGAGCAGTTCTTC.

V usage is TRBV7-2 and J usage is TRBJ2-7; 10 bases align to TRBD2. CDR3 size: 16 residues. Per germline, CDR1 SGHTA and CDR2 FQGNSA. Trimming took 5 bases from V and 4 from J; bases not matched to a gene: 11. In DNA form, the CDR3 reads TGTGCCAGCAGCCCAATGGGGCTAGCGGGGGAATACGAGCAGTACGTC. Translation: CASSPMGLAGEYEQYV.

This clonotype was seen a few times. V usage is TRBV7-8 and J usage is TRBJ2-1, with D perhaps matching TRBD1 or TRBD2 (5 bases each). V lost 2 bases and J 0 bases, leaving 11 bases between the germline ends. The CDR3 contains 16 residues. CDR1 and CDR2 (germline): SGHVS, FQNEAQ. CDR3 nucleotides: TGTGCCAGCAGCTTAAGTGGGGGTAACTCCTACAATGAGCAGTTCTTC. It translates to CASSLSGGNSYNEQFF.

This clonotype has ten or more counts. CDR3: CASTLQPGTLSTDTQYF. As DNA, the CDR3 is TGCGCCAGCACCCTACAACCCGGGACTTTGAGCACAGATACGCAGTATTTT. J is TRBJ2-3 and V is TRBV5-1; D is possibly TRBD2 (6 bases). Trimming took 6 bases from V and 0 from J, leaving 20 bases between them. The CDR3 consists of 17 residues. CDR1 and CDR2 from the germline V gene are SGHRS and YFSETQ. Based on the CDR3 plus reference TRBV5-1 and TRBJ2-3, the full variable domain is KAGVTQTPRYLIKTRGQQVTLSCSPISGHRSVSWYQQTPGQGLQFLFEYFSETQRNKGNFPGRFSGRQFSNSRSEMNVSTLELGDSALYLCASTLQPGTLSTDTQYFGPGTRLTVL.

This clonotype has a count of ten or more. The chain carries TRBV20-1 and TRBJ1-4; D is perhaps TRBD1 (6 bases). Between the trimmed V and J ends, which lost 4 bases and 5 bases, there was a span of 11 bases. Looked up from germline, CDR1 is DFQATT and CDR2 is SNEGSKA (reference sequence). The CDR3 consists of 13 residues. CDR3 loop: CSAKGGPNEKLFF. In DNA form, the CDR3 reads TGCAGTGCTAAGGGGGGTCCCAATGAAAAACTGTTTTTT.

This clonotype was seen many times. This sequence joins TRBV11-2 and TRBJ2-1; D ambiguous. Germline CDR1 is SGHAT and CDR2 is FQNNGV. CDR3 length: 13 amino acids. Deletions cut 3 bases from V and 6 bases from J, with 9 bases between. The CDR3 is CASSFNIVNEQFF. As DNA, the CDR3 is TGTGCCAGCAGCTTCAATATTGTCAATGAGCAGTTCTTC.

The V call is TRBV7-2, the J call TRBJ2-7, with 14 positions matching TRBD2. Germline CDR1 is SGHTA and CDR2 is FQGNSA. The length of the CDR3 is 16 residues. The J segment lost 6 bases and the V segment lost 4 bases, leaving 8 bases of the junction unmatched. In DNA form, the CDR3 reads TGTGCCAGCAGCTATCTAGCGACTAGCGGGGGGGGCGAGCAGTACTTC. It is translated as CASSYLATSGGGEQYF.

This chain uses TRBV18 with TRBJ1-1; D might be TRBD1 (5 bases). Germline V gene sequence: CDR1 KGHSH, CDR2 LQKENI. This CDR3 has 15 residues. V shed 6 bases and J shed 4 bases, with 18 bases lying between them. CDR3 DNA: TGTGCCAGCTCGCCCCCGGGGTCGGGGCGCACTGAAGCTTTCTTT. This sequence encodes CASSPPGSGRTEAFF.

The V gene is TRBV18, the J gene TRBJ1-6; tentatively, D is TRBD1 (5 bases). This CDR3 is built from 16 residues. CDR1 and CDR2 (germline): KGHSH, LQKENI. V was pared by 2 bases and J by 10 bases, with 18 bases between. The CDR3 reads CASSPETGVGASPLHF. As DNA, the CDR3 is TGTGCCAGCTCACCAGAGACGGGGGTCGGAGCCTCACCCCTCCACTTT.

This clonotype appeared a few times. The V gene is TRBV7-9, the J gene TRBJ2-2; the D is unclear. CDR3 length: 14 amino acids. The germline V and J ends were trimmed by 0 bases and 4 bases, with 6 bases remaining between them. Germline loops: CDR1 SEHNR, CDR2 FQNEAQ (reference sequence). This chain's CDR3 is CASSLALSTGELFF. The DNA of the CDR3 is TGTGCCAGCAGCTTAGCGCTAAGCACCGGGGAGCTGTTTTTT.

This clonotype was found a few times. The CDR3 is CASSQDIRPDGYTF. The CDR3 coding sequence is TGCGCCAGCAGCCAAGATATAAGACCCGATGGCTACACCTTC. The rearrangement uses TRBV4-3 and TRBJ1-2; D remains unclear. Germline CDR1 and CDR2: LGHNA and YSLEER. This CDR3 contains 14 residues. V was trimmed by 0 bases and J by 6 bases, leaving 11 bases between them.

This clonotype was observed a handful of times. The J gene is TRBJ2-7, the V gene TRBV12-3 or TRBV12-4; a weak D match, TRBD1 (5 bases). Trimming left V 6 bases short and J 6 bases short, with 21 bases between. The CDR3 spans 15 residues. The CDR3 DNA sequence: TGTGCCAGCAGCCCCCGGGCAGGGTGGGGTGGCGAGCAGTACGTC. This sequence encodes CASSPRAGWGGEQYV.

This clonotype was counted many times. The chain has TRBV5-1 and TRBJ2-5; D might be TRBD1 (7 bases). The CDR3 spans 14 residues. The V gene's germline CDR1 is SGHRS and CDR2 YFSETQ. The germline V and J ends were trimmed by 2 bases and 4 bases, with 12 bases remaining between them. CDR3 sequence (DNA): TGCGCCAGCAGCTTCGGAGGGGGCATAGAGACCCAGTACTTC. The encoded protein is CASSFGGGIETQYF.

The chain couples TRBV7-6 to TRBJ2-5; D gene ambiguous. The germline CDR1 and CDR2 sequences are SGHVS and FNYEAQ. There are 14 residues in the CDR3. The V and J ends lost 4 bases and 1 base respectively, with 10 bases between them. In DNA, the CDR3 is TGTGCCAGCAGCTACGGTGGGCCCCAAGAGACCCAGTACTTC. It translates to CASSYGGPQETQYF.

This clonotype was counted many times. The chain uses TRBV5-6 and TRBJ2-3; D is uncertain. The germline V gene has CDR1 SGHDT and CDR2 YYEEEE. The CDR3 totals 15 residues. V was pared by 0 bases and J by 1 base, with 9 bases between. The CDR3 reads CASSLVGVGTDTQYF. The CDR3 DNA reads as TGTGCCAGCAGCTTGGTAGGAGTAGGCACAGATACGCAGTATTTT.

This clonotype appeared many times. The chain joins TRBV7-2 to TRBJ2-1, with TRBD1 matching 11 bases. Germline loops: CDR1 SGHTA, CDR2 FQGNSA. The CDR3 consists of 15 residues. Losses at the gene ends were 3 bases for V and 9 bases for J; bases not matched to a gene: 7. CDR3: CASSFYRTGGTEQFF. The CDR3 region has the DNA TGTGCCAGCAGCTTCTATAGGACAGGGGGCACTGAGCAGTTCTTC.